This T cell receptor (beta chain) was sequenced in a study of T cell changes during pregnancy in multiple sclerosis. CDR1 SGHNT and CDR2 YYREEE come from the germline V gene (reference sequence). Trimming cost V 5 bases and J 1 base; bases outside gene matches: 5. CDR3 length: 15 amino acids. Sequenced by immunoSEQ multiplex PCR; TCRdb stores in-frame clones only, minus some. The table shows tens of thousands of clones, with 91% occurring only once. This chain connects TRBV5-4 to TRBJ2-3; 9 bases match TRBD2. The TCR originated in a female donor with multiple sclerosis, enrolled in a pregnancy study. This material consisted of CD8+ T cells from peripheral blood mononuclear cells, taken before pregnancy. The CDR3 here is CASSNLAGGTDTQYF. CDR3 in DNA: TGTGCCAGCAGTAATTTAGCGGGGGGCACAGATACGCAGTATTTT.